This T cell receptor beta chain was captured by sequencing in a study of blood T cell repertoires in COVID-19. Original data processing: Using reference gene primer amplification, nucleated cell counts were estimated. Assay used: immunoSEQ multiplex PCR; TCRdb lists only in-frame clones, some missing. V and J calls plus clone size are reproduced from that table; the DNA served to infer D and trimming. The sample records over 85,000 clones, approximately 86% being singletons. The CDR3 contains 13 residues. V was cut by 4 bases and J by 2 bases, with 9 bases left in between. The V gene's germline CDR1 is SGHDT and CDR2 YYEEEE.

The chain has TRBV5-6 and TRBJ1-2; tentatively, D is TRBD1 (6 bases). Material for sequencing was peripheral blood. This clonotype originated in a woman aged 45 to 65 with COVID-19, enrolled during active disease. Here the CDR3 DNA reads TGTGCCAGCAGCCCGGACAGAAACTATGGCTACACCTTC. This translates into CASSPDRNYGYTF.